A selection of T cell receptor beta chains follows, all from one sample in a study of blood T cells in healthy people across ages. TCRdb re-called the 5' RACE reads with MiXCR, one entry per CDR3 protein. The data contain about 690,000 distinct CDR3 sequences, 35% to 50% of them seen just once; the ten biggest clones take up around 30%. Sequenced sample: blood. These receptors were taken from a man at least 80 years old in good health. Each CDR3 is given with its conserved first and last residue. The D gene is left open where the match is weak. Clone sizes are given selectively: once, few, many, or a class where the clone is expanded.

CASSQVSQGALTKNIQYF,TGCGCCAGCAGCCAAGTCTCACAGGGGGCGCTTACCAAAAACATTCAGTACTTC,NA,TRBD1,TRBJ2-4,TRBV4-3
CSALTSSDFNEQFF,TGCAGTGCCCTTACTAGCTCCGATTTCAATGAGCAGTTCTTC,NA,NA,TRBJ2-1,TRBV20-1
CASRLVLGGPGDEQFF,TGTGCCAGCAGGCTCGTTTTGGGAGGGCCAGGGGATGAGCAGTTCTTC,few,NA,TRBJ2-1,TRBV4-2
CASSETGGETGELFF,TGTGCCAGCAGCGAGACAGGGGGTGAAACCGGGGAGCTGTTTTTT,NA,TRBD1,TRBJ2-2,TRBV7-9
CASSPEGLARNEQFF,TGCGCCAGCAGCCCAGAGGGGCTAGCGAGGAATGAGCAGTTCTTC,NA,NA,TRBJ2-1,TRBV4-3
CASSQARGDIQYF,TGTGCCAGCAGCCAAGCCCGGGGAGACATTCAGTACTTC,many,NA,TRBJ2-4,TRBV3-1
CAGSKYRRGTGQGAMSEQYF,TGTGCCGGCAGCAAATACCGTCGGGGTACAGGACAGGGGGCAATGAGCGAGCAGTACTTC,once,TRBD1,TRBJ2-7,TRBV7-2
CSALPTGTDNSPLHF,TGCAGTGCCCTCCCAACAGGGACAGATAATTCACCCCTCCACTTT,few,TRBD1,TRBJ1-6,TRBV20-1
CASSSYQNIQYF,TGTGCCAGCAGCTCCTACCAAAACATTCAGTACTTC,NA,NA,TRBJ2-4,TRBV12-3/TRBV12-4
CSAPVAPQETQYF,TGCAGTGCTCCGGTTGCCCCGCAAGAGACCCAGTACTTC,NA,NA,TRBJ2-5,TRBV20-1
CASSYSPSGKSYEQYF,TGTGCCAGCAGTTACTCTCCTAGCGGGAAATCCTACGAGCAGTACTTC,NA,TRBD2,TRBJ2-7,TRBV6-2/TRBV6-3
CASISRDRGSEKLFF,TGTGCCAGCATCTCCCGGGACAGGGGAAGTGAAAAACTGTTTTTT,many,TRBD1,TRBJ1-4,TRBV12-3/TRBV12-4
CSLTDNYGYTF,TGCAGCCTAACAGATAACTATGGCTACACCTTC,few,NA,TRBJ1-2,TRBV29-1
CSVVRIGGTEAFF,TGCAGCGTTGTAAGGATTGGGGGCACTGAAGCTTTCTTT,few,NA,TRBJ1-1,TRBV29-1
CASSLVSGAQGYEQYF,TGTGCCAGCAGCTTAGTGTCTGGGGCTCAGGGTTACGAGCAGTACTTC,few,NA,TRBJ2-7,TRBV7-9
CASRSGFRANEQFF,TGTGCCAGCAGATCCGGGTTCCGGGCCAATGAGCAGTTCTTC,once,NA,TRBJ2-1,TRBV6-1
CASSGRRVPQETQYF,TGTGCCAGCAGTGGTCGCAGGGTTCCACAAGAGACCCAGTACTTC,NA,NA,TRBJ2-5,TRBV2
CASSQVIGASGVKETQYF,TGTGCCAGCAGCCAAGTTATCGGGGCTAGCGGGGTTAAAGAGACCCAGTACTTC,once,TRBD2,TRBJ2-5,TRBV4-2